Each of the 25 T cell receptor beta chains below was sequenced from the same sample in a study of monozygotic twins with inflammatory bowel disease. TCRdb processed the 5' RACE reads again and assigns one entry to each CDR3 protein, with no DNA. The sample has some 150,000 distinct CDR3 sequences. What was sequenced was blood. The receptor set was obtained from a human donor with ulcerative colitis or Crohn's disease, or a healthy co-twin of an affected twin (not recorded which).

The chain joins TRBV20-1 to TRBJ2-7; the TCRdb call, TRBD2, lacks DNA for checking. The CDR3 loop spans 12 amino acids. Looked up from germline, CDR1 is DFQATT and CDR2 is SNEGSKA (reference sequence). This CDR3 reads CSARGMGVGQYF.

The J gene is TRBJ2-1, the V gene TRBV7-9; lacking DNA, the TRBD2 call made by TCRdb goes unchecked. CDR3 length equals 15 residues. Germline lookup yields CDR1 SEHNR and CDR2 FQNEAQ (reference sequence). CDR3 protein: CASSFSSTRGNEQFF.

This rearrangement joins TRBV3-1 to TRBJ1-4. This CDR3 is 15 amino acids long. CDR1 and CDR2 (germline): LGHDT, YNNKEL (reference sequence). CDR3 region: CASSQGLDRNEKLFF.

The chain links TRBV7-9 to TRBJ1-6; TCRdb indicates TRBD1, and absent DNA this call remains unverified. The CDR3 spans 17 residues. Germline CDR1 is SEHNR and CDR2 is FQNEAQ (reference sequence). The chain's CDR3 is CASSARQGSSYNSPLHF.

CDR3 amino acids: CASSQDNRRANYGYTF. This chain links TRBV3-1 with TRBJ1-2. The CDR3 covers 16 residues. Germline-derived CDR1 and CDR2 are LGHDT and YNNKEL (reference sequence).

The chain recombines TRBV5-1 with TRBJ2-7; TCRdb's D call of TRBD1 is untestable without DNA. This CDR3 spans 17 amino acids. Germline CDR1 is SGHRS and CDR2 is YFSETQ. The CDR3 sequence is CASSLRTGGGSSYEQYF.

The chain couples TRBV3-1 to TRBJ1-5; as DNA is missing, the TRBD1 call by TCRdb cannot be tested. The CDR3 has 15 residues. Germline CDR1 is LGHDT and CDR2 is YNNKEL (reference sequence). This chain's CDR3 is CASSTGSPGNQPQHF.

The chain couples TRBV7-2 to TRBJ2-1; the D call from TCRdb, TRBD2, cannot be confirmed without DNA. CDR3 length: 16 residues. Germline CDR1 and CDR2: SGHTA and FQGNSA. This CDR3 reads CASSTPTSGRAGEQFF.

This chain uses TRBV4-3 with TRBJ2-7; TCRdb picks TRBD2, but there is no DNA to check that call. Germline CDR1 and CDR2: LGHNA and YSLEER. This CDR3 has 16 amino acids. This CDR3 reads CASSQRAGLAGSEQYF.

This chain joins TRBV7-2 and TRBJ1-1; the TCRdb call, TRBD1, lacks DNA for checking. CDR3 length: 17 amino acids. Germline V gene lookup returns CDR1 SGHTA and CDR2 FQGNSA. CDR3 residues: CASSLSGGRGQGTEAFF.

The CDR3 here is CASSLASGTYNEQFF. This chain links TRBV6-2 or TRBV6-3 with TRBJ2-1; TCRdb outputs TRBD2, but without DNA this stays unchecked. The CDR3 is 15 amino acids. Looked up from germline, CDR1 is MNHEY and CDR2 is SVGEGT.

The J gene is TRBJ2-2, the V gene TRBV6-1; the D call from TCRdb, TRBD1, cannot be confirmed without DNA. The germline V gene encodes CDR1 MNHNS and CDR2 SASEGT. This CDR3 is built from 15 residues. CDR3 amino acids: CASKQGKSNTGELFF.

The rearrangement uses TRBV11-1 and TRBJ2-3; TCRdb's D call of TRBD1 is untestable without DNA. Per the germline V gene, CDR1 is SGHAT and CDR2 is FQDESV (reference sequence). This CDR3 comprises 14 residues. CDR3 sequence: CASSLDRDPDTQYF. Drawing the rest from reference TRBV11-1 and TRBJ2-3, the complete variable domain is EAEVAQSPRYKITEKSQAVAFWCDPISGHATLYWYRQILGQGPELLVQFQDESVVDDSQLPKDRFSAERLKGVDSTLKIQPAELGDSAMYLCASSLDRDPDTQYFGPGTRLTVL.

The rearrangement uses TRBV5-1 and TRBJ2-7. Germline CDR1 SGHRS, CDR2 YFSETQ. The CDR3 sequence is 13 residues long. CDR3 in amino acids: CASSLAGNYEQYF.

The chain combines TRBV5-1 with TRBJ2-5; the TCRdb D gene call, TRBD2, has no DNA to confirm it. CDR3 length equals 14 residues. Germline CDR1 SGHRS, CDR2 YFSETQ. The CDR3 sequence is CASSIGTSQETQYF.

The genes are TRBV12-3 or TRBV12-4 and TRBJ1-3. This CDR3 is 14 amino acids long. The CDR3 here is CASSYRNSGNTIYF.

The chain has TRBV20-1 and TRBJ1-1; with no DNA, the TCRdb D assignment of TRBD1 cannot be verified. This CDR3 has 13 amino acids. Per germline, CDR1 DFQATT and CDR2 SNEGSKA (reference sequence). Here the CDR3 reads CSAGDRGEGEAFF.

CDR3 sequence: CASSYSSGDGYTF. The rearrangement links TRBV6-5 to TRBJ1-2. The germline CDR1 and CDR2 sequences are MNHEY and SVGAGI. CDR3 length equals 13 residues.

V and J are TRBV27 and TRBJ2-2; TCRdb calls TRBD2, which cannot be checked without DNA. Germline CDR1 MNHEY, CDR2 SMNVEV (reference sequence). CDR3 size: 16 residues. CDR3 region: CASTHRTSGSTGELFF.

The chain links TRBV3-1 to TRBJ2-3; the TRBD2 assignment by TCRdb is unverifiable without DNA. This CDR3 comprises 16 residues. Germline V CDR1 and CDR2: LGHDT, YNNKEL (reference sequence). CDR3 in amino acids: CASSPAREPRTDTQYF.

The genes are TRBV5-1 and TRBJ2-7. The CDR3 runs to 13 residues. CDR1 SGHRS and CDR2 YFSETQ come from the germline V gene. CDR3 loop: CASSLEQSYEQYF.

CDR3 amino acids: CASSGGQGAGDTQYF. The chain links TRBV28 to TRBJ2-3; no DNA is available, so the TRBD1 call from TCRdb remains unchecked. The CDR3 loop spans 15 amino acids. Germline V gives CDR1 MDHEN, CDR2 SYDVKM.

This chain joins TRBV12-3 or TRBV12-4 and TRBJ2-2; TCRdb designates TRBD1, a call that cannot be tested without DNA. This CDR3 has 16 amino acids. The CDR3 sequence is CASSPGAQRKSGELFF.

The chain uses TRBV7-2 and TRBJ2-7; TCRdb gives TRBD1 as the D gene, but with no DNA this cannot be confirmed. The germline V gene encodes CDR1 SGHTA and CDR2 FQGNSA. There are 13 residues in the CDR3. CDR3 protein: CASSLNRDPWQYF.

The chain joins TRBV11-2 to TRBJ1-4. This CDR3 spans 16 amino acids. The germline V gene encodes CDR1 SGHAT and CDR2 FQNNGV. The CDR3 loop reads CASSLPIVLTNEKLFF.